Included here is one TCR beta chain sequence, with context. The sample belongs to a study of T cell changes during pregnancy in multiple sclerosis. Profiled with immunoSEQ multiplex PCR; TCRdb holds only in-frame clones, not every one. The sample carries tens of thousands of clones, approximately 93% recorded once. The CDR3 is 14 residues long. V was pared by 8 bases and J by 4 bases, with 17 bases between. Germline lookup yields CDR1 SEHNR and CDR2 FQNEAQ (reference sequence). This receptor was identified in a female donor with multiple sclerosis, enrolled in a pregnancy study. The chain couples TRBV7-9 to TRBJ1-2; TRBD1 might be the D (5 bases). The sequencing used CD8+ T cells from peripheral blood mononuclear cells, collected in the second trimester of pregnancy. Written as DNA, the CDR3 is TGTGCCAGCGGATCATCGACAGAGAGCTATGGCTACACCTTC. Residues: CASGSSTESYGYTF.